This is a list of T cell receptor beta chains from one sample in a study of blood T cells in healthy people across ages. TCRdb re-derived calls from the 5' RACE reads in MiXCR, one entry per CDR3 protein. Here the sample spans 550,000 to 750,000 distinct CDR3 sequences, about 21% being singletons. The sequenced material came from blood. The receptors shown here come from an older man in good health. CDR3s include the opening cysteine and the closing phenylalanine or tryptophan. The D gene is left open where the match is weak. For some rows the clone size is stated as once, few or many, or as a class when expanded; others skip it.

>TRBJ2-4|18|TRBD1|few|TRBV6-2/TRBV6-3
TGTGCCAGCAGTCCCCGGACAGGACCGAGGGTAGCCAAAAACATTCAGTACTTC
CASSPRTGPRVAKNIQYF
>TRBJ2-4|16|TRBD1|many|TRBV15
TGTGCCACCAGCAAAGACAGGGGTGTTTTAGTAAACATTCAGTACTTC
CATSKDRGVLVNIQYF
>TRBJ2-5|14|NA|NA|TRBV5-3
TGTGCCAGAAGCTTGGTTCTAGCGCAGGAGACCCAGTACTTC
CARSLVLAQETQYF
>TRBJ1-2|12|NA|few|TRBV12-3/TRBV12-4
TGTGCCAGCAGTTCGGCAGGAACGGGCTACACCTTC
CASSSAGTGYTF
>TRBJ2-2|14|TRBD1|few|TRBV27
TGTGCCAGCAGTCTGGACAGGGCCATCGGGGAGCTGTTTTTT
CASSLDRAIGELFF
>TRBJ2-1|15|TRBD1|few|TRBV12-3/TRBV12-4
TGTGCCAGCAGTTCCCGGACAGGGGACTACAATGAGCAGTTCTTC
CASSSRTGDYNEQFF
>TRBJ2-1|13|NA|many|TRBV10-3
TGTGCCATCAGTTTCGGGACCTACAATGAGCAGTTCTTC
CAISFGTYNEQFF
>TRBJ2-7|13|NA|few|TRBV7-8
TGTGCCAGCAGCCATAAAACAGGGTACGCGCAGTACTTC
CASSHKTGYAQYF
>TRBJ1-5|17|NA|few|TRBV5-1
TGCGCCAGCAGCAGGGGACTAGCGGGAGATGTAGGAGATACGCAGCATTTT
CASSRGLAGDVGDTQHF
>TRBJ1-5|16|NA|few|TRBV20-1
TGCAGTGCTACTGAAGAGGGTCCTTATAGCAATCAGCCCCAGCATTTT
CSATEEGPYSNQPQHF
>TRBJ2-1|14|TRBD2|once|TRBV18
TGTGCCAGCTCGAAGGGACTAGCGGACGATGAGCAGTTCTTC
CASSKGLADDEQFF
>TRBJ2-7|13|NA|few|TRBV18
TGTGCCAGCTCACCAAACAGGGACGACGAGCAGTACTTC
CASSPNRDDEQYF
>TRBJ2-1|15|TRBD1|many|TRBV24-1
TGTGCCACCAGTACTACAGGGGGCGCCCACAATGAGCAGTTCTTC
CATSTTGGAHNEQFF
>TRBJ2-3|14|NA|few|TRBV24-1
TGTGCCACCAGCGGGGCACCCAACACAGATACGCAGTATTTT
CATSGAPNTDTQYF
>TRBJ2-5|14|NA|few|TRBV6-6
TGTGCCAGCAGTTACTCACGGGAGATGGGGACCCAGTACTTC
CASSYSREMGTQYF
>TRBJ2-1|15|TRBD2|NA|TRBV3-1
TGTGCCAGCAGTTTCCTAGCGGGAGATCGCAATGAGCAGTTCTTC
CASSFLAGDRNEQFF
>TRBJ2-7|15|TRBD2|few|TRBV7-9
TGTGCCAGCAGCCTTCGGACTAGCGGGTATTACGAGCAGTACTTC
CASSLRTSGYYEQYF
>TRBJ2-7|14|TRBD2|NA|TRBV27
TGTGCCAGCAGTTGGACTAGCGGGAGGTACGAGCAGTACTTC
CASSWTSGRYEQYF
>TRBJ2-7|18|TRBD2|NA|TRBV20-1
TGCAGTGCTAGAGATCGCACTAGCGGGAGCGCGAGCTCCTGCGAGCAGTACTTC
CSARDRTSGSASSCEQYF
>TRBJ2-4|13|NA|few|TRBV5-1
TGCGCCAGCAGCTTGGGGGTGGAAAACATTCAGTACTTC
CASSLGVENIQYF
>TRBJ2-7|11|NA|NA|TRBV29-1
TGCAGCGTTGAGAACAGCTACGAGCAGTACTTC
CSVENSYEQYF
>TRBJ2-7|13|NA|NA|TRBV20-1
TGCAGGGCCACGGGGGACTCTGCCTACGAGCAGTACTTC
CRATGDSAYEQYF
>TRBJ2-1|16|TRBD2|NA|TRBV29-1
TGCAGCGCTAGGGGGCTAGCGGGAGATAATTCCCATGAGCAGTTCTTC
CSARGLAGDNSHEQFF
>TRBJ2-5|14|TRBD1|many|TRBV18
TGTGCCAGCTCAGCGACAGGGGATCAAGAGACCCAGTACTTC
CASSATGDQETQYF
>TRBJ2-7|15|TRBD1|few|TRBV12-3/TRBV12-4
TGTGCCAGCAGTTTTGGGACAGGGTCTTCCTACGAGCAGTACTTC
CASSFGTGSSYEQYF
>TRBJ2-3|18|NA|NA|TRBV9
TGTGCCAGCAGCGTCTCCGGTGGCCTATCAATTAGCACAGATACGCAGTATTTT
CASSVSGGLSISTDTQYF
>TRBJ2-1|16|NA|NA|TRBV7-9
TGTGCCAGCAGCTCCGGGTATAGCGGCTACTACAATGAGCAGTTCTTC
CASSSGYSGYYNEQFF
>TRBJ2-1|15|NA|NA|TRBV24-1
TGTGCCACCAGTGACCCCGGCCTGGACCTGGGTGAGCAGTTCTTC
CATSDPGLDLGEQFF
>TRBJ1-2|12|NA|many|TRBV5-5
TGTGCCAGCAGCTTCGGAAACTATGGCTACACCTTC
CASSFGNYGYTF
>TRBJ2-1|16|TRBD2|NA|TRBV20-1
TGCAGTGCTAGCGCCGTGCTAGCGGGAGGCAACAATGAGCAGTTCTTC
CSASAVLAGGNNEQFF
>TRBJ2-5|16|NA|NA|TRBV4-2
TGTGCCAGCAGCCCATCGACCGGAGCCTACCAAGAGACCCAGTACTTC
CASSPSTGAYQETQYF
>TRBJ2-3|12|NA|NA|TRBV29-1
TGCAGCGTTGTAGAGAACACAGATACGCAGTATTTT
CSVVENTDTQYF
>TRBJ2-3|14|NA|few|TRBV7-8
TGTGCCAGCAGCTTACCCCGACAGCCAGATACGCAGTATTTT
CASSLPRQPDTQYF
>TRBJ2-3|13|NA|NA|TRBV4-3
TGCGCCAGCAGCCAAGAATCTTCGAATACGCAGTATTTT
CASSQESSNTQYF
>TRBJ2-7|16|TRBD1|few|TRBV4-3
TGCGCCAGCAGCCAGGGTACCGGGACAGGGCGCTACGAGCAGTACTTC
CASSQGTGTGRYEQYF
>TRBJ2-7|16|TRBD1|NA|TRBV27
TGTGCCAGCAGTTTATCATTCCGCAGGGGGTTATACGAGCAGTACTTC
CASSLSFRRGLYEQYF
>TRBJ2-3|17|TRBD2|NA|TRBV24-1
TGTGCCACCAGTGATTTAAGGACTAGCGGGAGTTCAGATACGCAGTATTTT
CATSDLRTSGSSDTQYF
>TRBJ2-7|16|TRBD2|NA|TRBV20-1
TGCAGTGCTACCAACCGGATCCTAGCGGGAATTTACGAGCAGTACTTC
CSATNRILAGIYEQYF
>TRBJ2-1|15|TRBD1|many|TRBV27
TGTGCCAGCAGTTTAGGGACAGGAGCCTACAATGAGCAGTTCTTC
CASSLGTGAYNEQFF
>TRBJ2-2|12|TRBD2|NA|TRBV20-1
TGCAGTACTAGCGCACGCACCGGGGAGCTGTTTTTT
CSTSARTGELFF
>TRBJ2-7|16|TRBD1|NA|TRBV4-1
TGCGCCAGTAGCCAAGATCGGGGGACAGGGGATTACGAGCAGTACTTC
CASSQDRGTGDYEQYF
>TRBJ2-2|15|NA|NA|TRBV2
TGTGCCAGGGGACCCCGTAGCGGGAACACCGGGGAGCTGTTTTTT
CARGPRSGNTGELFF